This TCR beta chain was retrieved from a study of beta chain features in type 1 diabetes. Points from the study as a whole: Across patients, naive, central memory and Treg TCRB repertoires exhibited apparently greater similarity than was observed across healthy donors.

This clone was recorded a few times. Its matching antigen is unknown. The isolated RNA, all of it, was reverse transcribed, so expressed TCRB transcripts were what got sequenced. The table came from immunoSEQ multiplex PCR; TCRdb's copy has only in-frame clones and leaves some out. The sample lists 900,000 or so clones; around a sixth were seen once. Sequencing was performed on naive CD4+ T cells from blood. The TCR sequence derives from a woman under 30 in good health.

The CDR3 spells CASSLARVPRGTQYF. CDR3 coding DNA: TGTGCCAGCAGCTTGGCTCGAGTCCCGAGGGGTACGCAGTATTTT. V and J are TRBV5-6 and TRBJ2-3, with D perhaps TRBD1 or TRBD2 (5 bases each). CDR1 SGHDT and CDR2 YYEEEE come from the germline V gene. Trimming took 0 bases from V and 8 from J, leaving 16 bases between them. The CDR3 consists of 15 residues. The entire variable domain, with the rest obtained from reference TRBV5-6 and TRBJ2-3, is as follows: DAGVTQSPTHLIKTRGQQVTLRCSPKSGHDTVSWYQQALGQGPQFIFQYYEEEERQRGNFPDRFSGHQFPNYSSELNVNALLLGDSALYLCASSLARVPRGTQYFGPGTRLTVL.